This T cell receptor (beta chain) stems from a study of blood T cells in healthy people across ages. The CDR3 loop spans 15 amino acids. Trimming shortened V by 4 bases and J by 8 bases, and 18 bases separated the two germline ends. Germline CDR1 SGHAT, CDR2 FQNNGV. Sample-barcoded 5' priming and a J-beta primer mix drove a second PCR of about 7 to 11 cycles. From the 5' RACE reads, TCRdb called clonotypes with MiXCR, one entry per CDR3 protein. This sample has fewer than 1 million distinct CDR3 sequences, with approximately 48% found just once. This clonotype was observed a handful of times. V and J are TRBV11-2 and TRBJ2-1; D might be TRBD2 (7 bases). The sequence was collected from a man aged 55 to 70 in good health. Source material: blood. The CDR3 coding sequence is TGTGCCAGCAGCTCCCCGGGGAGGGGGGGCTATGAGCAGTTCTTC. This codes for CASSSPGRGGYEQFF.